This T cell receptor beta chain was identified in a study of shared clonotypes between healthy human individuals. Data came from immunoSEQ multiplex PCR; TCRdb stores just in-frame clones and leaves some out. The sample lists about 2 million clones, about 95% seen once, with around 1.2% in the top ten. V dropped 4 bases and J dropped 7; count of bases not matched to a gene: 14. The CDR3 length is 17 residues. The germline V gene encodes CDR1 MNHEY and CDR2 SMNVEV (reference sequence). Naive CD8 cells comprised CD45RO-negative, CCR7-positively selected cells, excluding terminally differentiated effector memory CD45RA+ cells.

This receptor was identified in a man younger than 35 in good health. Sequencing was carried out using naive CD8+ T cells sorted from blood. The J gene is TRBJ2-7, the V gene TRBV27, with 12 bases aligning to TRBD2. The CDR3 sequence: CASSSTLLAGGPLEQYF. CDR3 nucleotides: TGTGCCAGCAGTTCTACCCTTCTAGCGGGAGGGCCGCTTGAGCAGTACTTC.